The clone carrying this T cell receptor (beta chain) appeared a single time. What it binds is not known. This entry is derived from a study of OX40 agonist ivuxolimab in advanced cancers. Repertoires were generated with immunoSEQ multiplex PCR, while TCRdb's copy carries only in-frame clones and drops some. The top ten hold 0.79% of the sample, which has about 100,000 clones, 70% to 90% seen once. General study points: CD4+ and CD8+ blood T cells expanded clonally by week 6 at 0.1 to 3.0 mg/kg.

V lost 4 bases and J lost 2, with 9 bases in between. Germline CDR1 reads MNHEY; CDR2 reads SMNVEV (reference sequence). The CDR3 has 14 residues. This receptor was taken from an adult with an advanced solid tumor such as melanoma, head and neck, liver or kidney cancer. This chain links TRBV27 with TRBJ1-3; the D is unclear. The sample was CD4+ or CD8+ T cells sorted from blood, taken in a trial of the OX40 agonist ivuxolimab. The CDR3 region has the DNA TGTGCCAGCAGTTCAGAATCCCCTGGAAACACCATATATTTT. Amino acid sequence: CASSSESPGNTIYF.